The 3 T cell receptor beta chains given below trace back to one sample, sequenced in a study of blood T cell repertoires in COVID-19. TCRdb's copy holds only in-frame clones and misses some; the assay was immunoSEQ multiplex PCR. The sample gives 90,000 to 150,000 clones, 85% to 90% of which show up once; about 1% is in the top ten. Sequencing was done on a sample of peripheral blood. The receptors here all came from a woman aged 45-60 years with active or convalescent COVID-19.

This chain joins TRBV11-2 and TRBJ1-2; weak D call: TRBD1 (5 bases). The CDR3 runs to 16 residues. Trimming shortened V by 5 bases and J by 0 bases, and 16 bases separated the two germline ends. The germline V gene encodes CDR1 SGHAT and CDR2 FQNNGV. The CDR3: CASSPHTGVTNYGYTF. DNA for the CDR3: TGTGCCAGCAGCCCTCACACGGGGGTAACTAACTATGGCTACACCTTC.

This clone has only one observation. The V call is TRBV28, the J call TRBJ2-4, with TRBD1 matching 9 bases. This CDR3 is built from 15 residues. Germline V gene data show CDR1 as MDHEN and CDR2 as SYDVKM. Trimming removed 2 bases from V and 7 bases from J; junction bases left unmatched: 6. CDR3 DNA sequence: TGTGCCAGCAGTTTAAGGGGACAGGGTATGAACATTCAGTACTTC. Its protein is CASSLRGQGMNIQYF.

The chain recombines TRBV19 with TRBJ1-2; possible D gene TRBD1, 6 bases. V lost 3 bases and J lost 3, with 14 bases in between. Germline CDR1 and CDR2: LNHDA and SQIVND (reference sequence). CDR3 length: 15 amino acids. The CDR3 loop reads CASSIGLGADYGYTF. The CDR3 coding sequence is TGTGCCAGTAGTATTGGTCTGGGGGCGGACTATGGCTACACCTTC.